The 28 T cell receptor beta chains given below trace back to one sample, sequenced in a study of blood T cells in healthy people across ages (dated by TCRdb to the mid-2010s). The protocol used for the library was 5' RACE. These reads were obtained on an Illumina HiSeq 2500. The second PCR ran for roughly 6 to 11 cycles and used a J-beta primer mix along with a sample-barcoded 5' primer. TCRdb reanalyzed the raw reads on its own, using fastp at Q25 for trimming and MiXCR for clone calling, and kept in-frame beta chains. Duplicate CDR3 protein sequences are folded into a single record with the most common DNA and genes. This sample gives 870,000 or so distinct CDR3 sequences in total; about 28% of them show up just once. Of the sample, 17% is held by the ten largest clones. The sequencing input was blood. Receptors were obtained from an elderly woman in good health.

This clonotype was recorded many times. V is TRBV12-3 or TRBV12-4 and J is TRBJ1-5, with D unclear. This CDR3 spans 13 amino acids. With 3 bases removed from V and 8 bases from J, the gap between germline ends came to 11 bases. The CDR3 spells CASSFAGVEPQHF. The CDR3 DNA is TGTGCCAGCAGTTTCGCTGGGGTGGAGCCCCAGCATTTT.

This clonotype was observed a handful of times. This chain links TRBV4-1 with TRBJ2-2; D ambiguous. The CDR3 totals 12 residues. The ends were cut back, 3 bases at V and 8 bases at J, with 7 bases in the middle. Germline values: CDR1 MGHRA, CDR2 YSYEKL. CDR3 residues: CASSQEMGELFF. The DNA of the CDR3 is TGCGCCAGCAGCCAGGAAATGGGGGAGCTGTTTTTT.

This clonotype was detected ten times or more. The CDR3 DNA reads as TGTGCCAGCAGTGCGGGGGGCGAGGGCTACACCTTC. Its protein product is CASSAGGEGYTF. The chain carries TRBV6-6 and TRBJ1-2; maybe TRBD1 (6 bases). Germline CDR1 reads MNHNY; CDR2 reads SVGAGI (reference sequence). V lost 5 bases and J 8 bases, leaving 12 bases between the germline ends. The CDR3 is 12 residues long.

In this sample, this clonotype turned up many times. The J gene is TRBJ2-7, the V gene TRBV6-5, with 12 bases matching TRBD1. V gave up 4 bases and J gave up 5 bases; unmatched junction bases: 6. Germline V gives CDR1 MNHEY, CDR2 SVGAGI. CDR3 length: 15 amino acids. The CDR3 DNA follows: TGTGCCAGCAGTTGGGACAGGGGGCTATCACACGAGCAGTACTTC. Amino acids: CASSWDRGLSHEQYF.

This clonotype was counted ten times or more. V is TRBV30 and J is TRBJ2-4; 7 bases fit TRBD1. This CDR3 contains 18 residues. Per germline, CDR1 GTSNPN and CDR2 SVGIG (reference sequence). Unmatched junction bases numbered 14, after V lost 1 base and J lost 2 bases. In DNA, the CDR3 is TGTGCCTGGAGTGCCCTAAAACAGGGGTGGGCGACCAAAAACATTCAGTACTTC. This encodes CAWSALKQGWATKNIQYF.

A word on this clonotype: The junction differs from germline at one of its ends, possibly a read error. The chain recombines TRBV12-3 or TRBV12-4 with TRBJ2-3; tentative D call: TRBD1 (6 bases). The CDR3 totals 15 residues. Here the CDR3 DNA reads TGTGCCAGCAGAGGTAACCAGGGGAGAGCAGATGCGCAGTATTTT. Translated, it gives CASRGNQGRADAQYF.

The chain has TRBV4-3 and TRBJ2-3, with no clear D. Germline-derived CDR1 and CDR2 are LGHNA and YSLEER. The CDR3 runs 14 residues. V shed 0 bases and J shed 4 bases, with 8 bases lying between them. Here the CDR3 reads CASSQDSRADTQYF. CDR3 coding DNA: TGCGCCAGCAGCCAAGATTCACGGGCAGATACGCAGTATTTT.

There are many counts of this clonotype. The V gene is TRBV15, the J gene TRBJ2-7, with unresolved D. The CDR3 runs 13 residues. Trimming took off 0 bases at V and 9 bases at J, with 12 bases between the two ends. The germline CDR1 and CDR2 sequences are LNHNV and YYDKDF (reference sequence). CDR3 protein: CATSRDKDLRQYF. CDR3 coding DNA: TGTGCCACCAGCAGAGATAAGGACCTTAGGCAGTACTTC.

This clonotype was counted between two and nine times. The chain joins TRBV20-1 to TRBJ1-1; TRBD1 matches at 8 bases. After removal of 1 base from V and 3 bases from J, the junction contained 1 base not matched to a gene. The germline CDR1 and CDR2 sequences are DFQATT and SNEGSKA (reference sequence). The CDR3 loop spans 13 amino acids. Here the CDR3 reads CSARGQGYTEAFF. DNA for the CDR3: TGCAGTGCTAGAGGACAGGGGTACACTGAAGCTTTCTTT.

On this clonotype itself: This could be a read error, since a much larger clone is one nucleotide away. This chain joins TRBV7-2 and TRBJ2-5, with a weak D call TRBD2 (6 bases). Trimming took 5 bases from V and 11 from J, leaving 18 bases between them. Looked up from germline, CDR1 is SGHTA and CDR2 is FQGNSA. CDR3 length: 13 amino acids. The CDR3 DNA reads as TGTGCCAGCAGCGGTAGCGGTGAGAATGAGCAGTACTTC. Protein sequence: CASSGSGENEQYF.

The genes are TRBV4-1 and TRBJ1-4, with D perhaps matching TRBD1 (5 bases). V was trimmed by 4 bases and J by 8 bases, leaving 26 bases between them. The CDR3 loop spans 18 amino acids. CDR1 and CDR2 from the germline V gene are MGHRA and YSYEKL. As DNA, the CDR3 is TGCGCCAGCAGCCGTCTAGACGGGGGTTCACCAGGAGGCGAAAAACTGTTTTTT. Translation gives CASSRLDGGSPGGEKLFF.

As to this clonotype: This may be a read error, as it is one base from a much larger clone. The gene calls are TRBV14 and TRBJ2-1, with 10 bases identical to TRBD2. This CDR3 has 15 amino acids. V dropped 4 bases and J dropped 3; count of bases not matched to a gene: 3. The germline CDR1 and CDR2 sequences are SGHDN and FVKESK. DNA of the CDR3: TGTGCCAGCAGCCCTAGCGGGGGAATCTACAATGAGCAGTTCTTC. Its translation is CASSPSGGIYNEQFF.

To note about this clonotype: The germline gene is not matched at one end of the junction; a read error may be the cause. V gene TRBV30 combines with J gene TRBJ2-6; D remains unclear. The CDR3 covers 14 residues. Germline values: CDR1 GTSNPN, CDR2 SVGIG (reference sequence). CDR3 in amino acids: CAFGPGSEANVLTF. In DNA, the CDR3 is TGTGCCTTCGGACCGGGCTCTGAGGCCAACGTCCTGACTTTC. Filled out from reference TRBV30 and TRBJ2-6, the complete variable domain reads SQTIHQWPATLVQPVGSPLSLECTVEGTSNPNLYWYRQAAGRGLQLLFYSVGIGQISSEVPQNLSASRPQDRQFILSSKKLLLSDSGFYLCAFGPGSEANVLTFGAGSRLTVL.

This clonotype was recorded a few times. The chain uses TRBV7-8 and TRBJ1-1, with D uncertain. The ends were cut back, 5 bases at V and 11 bases at J, with 12 bases in the middle. The CDR3 runs 11 residues. Germline CDR1 reads SGHVS; CDR2 reads FQNEAQ. The CDR3 reads CASSQSWEAFF. As DNA, the CDR3 is TGTGCCAGCAGCCAAAGCTGGGAGGCTTTCTTT.

This clonotype was seen a few times. A much larger clonotype is one base distant, so this may be a read error. V is TRBV20-1 and J is TRBJ1-5; TRBD1 might be the D (5 bases). This CDR3 has 15 amino acids. CDR1 is DFQATT, CDR2 SNEGSKA, per germline (reference sequence). The V end lost 4 bases, the J end lost 1 base, and 14 bases lay between the germline ends. CDR3 bases: TGCAGTGCTACCCGGGCAGGGACGAGCAATCAGCCCCAGCATTTT. Protein product: CSATRAGTSNQPQHF.

The chain uses TRBV19 and TRBJ1-2; TRBD1 matches 7 bases. Germline CDR1 reads LNHDA; CDR2 reads SQIVND (reference sequence). The V gene end was trimmed by 7 bases and the J gene end by 5 bases; junction bases not matched to a gene: 7. This CDR3 is built from 13 residues. In DNA form, the CDR3 reads TGTGCCAGTACCGGGGACAGCGTTTATGGCTACACCTTC. Its translation: CASTGDSVYGYTF.

CDR3 sequence reads: CASSQARSDYEQYF. CDR3 in DNA: TGCGCCAGCAGCCAAGCCCGTTCCGACTACGAGCAGTACTTC. The chain uses TRBV4-3 and TRBJ2-7, with D uncertain. In germline, CDR1 is LGHNA, CDR2 YSLEER. CDR3 length equals 14 residues. With 1 base removed from V and 3 bases from J, the gap between germline ends came to 10 bases.

This sequence joins TRBV20-1 and TRBJ1-6; 8 bases match TRBD1. This CDR3 contains 17 residues. Germline CDR1 reads DFQATT; CDR2 reads SNEGSKA (reference sequence). Trimming at V came to 6 bases and at J to 0 bases, leaving 10 bases not matched to a gene. CDR3 in amino acids: CSAPGQGGGSYNSPLHF. The CDR3 DNA sequence: TGCAGTGCCCCAGGACAGGGAGGGGGCTCCTATAATTCACCCCTCCACTTT.

To note about this clonotype: A read error may account for a junction end that differs from germline. The rearrangement joins TRBV12-3 or TRBV12-4 to TRBJ1-4; no reliable D call. This CDR3 is 11 amino acids long. The CDR3 DNA is TGTGCCAGCAGTTTGGGTGGAAAACGGTTTTTT. This encodes CASSLGGKRFF.

CDR3 residues: CASNVGNGMNTEAFF. Here the CDR3 DNA reads TGTGCCAGCAACGTCGGCAATGGCATGAACACTGAAGCTTTCTTT. The chain recombines TRBV9 with TRBJ1-1, with D uncertain. Per germline, CDR1 SGDLS and CDR2 YYNGEE. The V gene lost 6 bases and the J gene lost 0 bases, with 15 bases spanning the gap. The CDR3 loop spans 15 amino acids.

This clonotype appeared a few times. Relative to the germline gene, one junction end is altered; a read error may explain this. The chain recombines TRBV4-3 with TRBJ1-6; weak D call: TRBD1 (6 bases). This CDR3 contains 15 residues. Germline V CDR1 and CDR2: LGHNA, YSLEER. For the CDR3, the DNA is TGCGCCAGCAGCCAGGGCCGGGACACTTTTTCACCCCCCCACTTT. Its protein is CASSQGRDTFSPPHF.

A remark on this clonotype: It may be a read error: a sequence one base away is much more abundant. The CDR3 loop is CVSSDVDREETQYF. CDR3 DNA sequence: TGTGTCAGCAGTGATGTGGACAGGGAAGAGACCCAGTACTTC. This chain links TRBV6-1 with TRBJ2-5, with 8 bases matching TRBD1. Germline loops: CDR1 MNHNS, CDR2 SASEGT. The CDR3 loop spans 14 amino acids.

This clonotype was recorded only once. This chain joins TRBV5-5 and TRBJ2-5; possibly TRBD2 for D (5 bases). Germline-derived CDR1 and CDR2 are SGHKS and YYEKEE (reference sequence). The CDR3 spans 14 residues. The V and J ends lost 0 bases and 11 bases respectively, with 17 bases between them. This CDR3 is CASSLAAGVGEQYF. CDR3 DNA sequence: TGTGCCAGCAGCTTGGCGGCCGGGGTGGGTGAGCAGTACTTC.

V and J are TRBV5-1 and TRBJ2-2; no clear D gene. The CDR3 runs to 14 residues. Trimming removed 0 bases from V and 5 bases from J, with 8 bases in between. The germline V gene encodes CDR1 SGHRS and CDR2 YFSETQ. The CDR3, as DNA: TGCGCCAGCAGCTTGGAATTGCAAACCGGGGAGCTGTTTTTT. It encodes CASSLELQTGELFF. The complete variable domain, with remaining parts taken from reference TRBV5-1 and TRBJ2-2, reads KAGVTQTPRYLIKTRGQQVTLSCSPISGHRSVSWYQQTPGQGLQFLFEYFSETQRNKGNFPGRFSGRQFSNSRSEMNVSTLELGDSALYLCASSLELQTGELFFGEGSRLTVL.

This clonotype was recorded a few times. This may arise from a read error, as a much more abundant clone is one base away. The CDR3: CASRTDRGANNEQYF. CDR3 in DNA: TGTGCCAGCAGAACCGACAGGGGGGCGAACAATGAGCAGTACTTC. The chain links TRBV6-5 to TRBJ2-1; 9 bases map to TRBD1. The DNA end is more similar to TRBJ2-7, so the J call may be wrong. In germline, CDR1 is MNHEY, CDR2 SVGAGI. This CDR3 comprises 15 residues.

This clonotype has a handful of counts. A much larger clonotype is one base distant, so this may be a read error. The gene calls are TRBV7-2 and TRBJ1-2; TRBD1 matches 7 bases. The V gene's germline CDR1 is SGHTA and CDR2 FQGNSA. CDR3 length: 14 amino acids. The CDR3, as DNA: TGTGCCAGCAGTCCGACAGGGCTTAACCATGGCTACACCTTC. It translates to CASSPTGLNHGYTF.

The sample holds many counts of this clonotype. This chain connects TRBV7-9 to TRBJ1-4; 9 bases align to TRBD1. Germline V gene lookup returns CDR1 SEHNR and CDR2 FQNEAQ (reference sequence). The CDR3 sequence is 15 residues long. V trimming: 7 bases; J trimming: 5 bases; junction bases outside the gene matches: 8. This CDR3 is CASTKGTGPNEKLFF. CDR3 nucleotide sequence: TGTGCCAGCACCAAGGGGACAGGGCCAAATGAAAAACTGTTTTTT.

This clonotype has at least ten counts. The chain links TRBV27 to TRBJ2-3; the D is unclear. The CDR3 is 14 amino acids. Trimming stripped 0 bases from V and 0 bases from J, with 4 bases between. Looked up from germline, CDR1 is MNHEY and CDR2 is SMNVEV (reference sequence). The chain's CDR3 is CASSLSISTDTQYF. CDR3 nucleotide sequence: TGTGCCAGCAGTTTATCTATAAGCACAGATACGCAGTATTTT.